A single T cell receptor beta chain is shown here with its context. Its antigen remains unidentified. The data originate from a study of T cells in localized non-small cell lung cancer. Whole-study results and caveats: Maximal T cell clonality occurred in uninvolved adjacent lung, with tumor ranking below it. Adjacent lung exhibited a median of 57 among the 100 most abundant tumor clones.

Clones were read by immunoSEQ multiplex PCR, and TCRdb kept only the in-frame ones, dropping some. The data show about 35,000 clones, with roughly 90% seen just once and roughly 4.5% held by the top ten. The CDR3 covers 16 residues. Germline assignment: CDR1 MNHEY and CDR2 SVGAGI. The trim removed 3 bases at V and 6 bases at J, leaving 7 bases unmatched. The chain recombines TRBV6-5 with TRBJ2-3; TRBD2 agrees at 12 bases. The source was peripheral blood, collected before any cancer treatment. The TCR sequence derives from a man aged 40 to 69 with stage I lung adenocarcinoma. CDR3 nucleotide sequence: TGTGCCAGCAGTTATCTGACTAGCGGGGGTCGTGATACGCAGTATTTT. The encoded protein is CASSYLTSGGRDTQYF.